The 16 T cell receptor beta chains reported below all come from one sample, sequenced in a study of CD8+ T cells in alopecia areata. Extraction of RNA preceded its reverse transcription into cDNA, which served as the sequencing template. TCRdb's table, derived via immunoSEQ multiplex PCR, lists solely in-frame clones and lacks some. The data contain 200,000 to 250,000 clones, 50% to 75% of them singletons. Treatment of the sample: oral pan-JAK inhibitor, 5-10 mg twice daily. This specimen was CD4+ T cells sorted from blood, taken at week 4, from a patient treated with tofacitinib. These receptors came from a human donor with alopecia areata.

The chain uses TRBV7-8 and TRBJ2-3; D remains unclear. The CDR3 contains 12 residues. CDR1 and CDR2 (germline): SGHVS, FQNEAQ. V lost 7 bases and J lost 2, with 7 bases in between. CDR3 sequence reads: CASTLDTDTQYF. In nucleotides, the CDR3 is TGTGCCAGCACTTTAGACACAGATACGCAGTATTTT. The whole variable domain, remainder taken from reference TRBV7-8 and TRBJ2-3, is GAGVSQSPRYKVAKRGQDVALRCDPISGHVSLFWYQQALGQGPEFLTYFQNEAQLDKSGLPSDRFFAERPEGSVSTLKIQRTQQEDSAVYLCASTLDTDTQYFGPGTRLTVL.

The chain joins TRBV10-3 to TRBJ1-1, with D maybe TRBD1 (5 bases). The germline V gene encodes CDR1 ENHRY and CDR2 SYGVKD. V was shortened by 6 bases and J by 7 bases, with 18 bases between the two germline ends. The CDR3 contains 14 residues. Here the CDR3 reads CAISQSGRAGEAFF. DNA of the CDR3: TGTGCCATCAGCCAGTCGGGGCGGGCTGGTGAAGCTTTCTTT.

The rearrangement uses TRBV4-3 and TRBJ2-2, with D perhaps assigned TRBD1 or TRBD2 (6 bases each). The V gene lost 1 base and the J gene lost 2 bases, with 8 bases spanning the gap. The CDR3 covers 15 residues. Germline values: CDR1 LGHNA, CDR2 YSLEER. The CDR3 sequence: CASSQAGGNTGELFF. The CDR3 region has the DNA TGCGCCAGCAGCCAAGCCGGGGGCAACACCGGGGAGCTGTTTTTT.

In its sample, this clone was seen a few times. The chain joins TRBV19 to TRBJ2-1; D assignment may be TRBD1 or TRBD2 (6 bases each). CDR1 is LNHDA and CDR2 is SQIVND in the germline V gene (reference sequence). The ends were cut back, 5 bases at V and 6 bases at J, with 17 bases in the middle. There are 15 residues in the CDR3. CDR3 amino acids: CASSSGGPPGNEQFF. The CDR3 bases are TGTGCCAGTAGTTCCGGGGGCCCTCCAGGCAATGAGCAGTTCTTC. Looking up the rest from reference TRBV19 and TRBJ2-1 gives the full variable domain: DGGITQSPKYLFRKEGQNVTLSCEQNLNHDAMYWYRQDPGQGLRLIYYSQIVNDFQKGDIAEGYSVSREKKESFPLTVTSAQKNPTAFYLCASSSGGPPGNEQFFGPGTRLTVL.

Comments on this clone: At the DNA level, this CDR3 is encoded by other sequences in the same sample as well. This sequence joins TRBV27 and TRBJ2-6; D is ambiguous. The V end was cut by 3 bases, the J end by 0 bases, with 6 bases between. CDR1 is MNHEY and CDR2 is SMNVEV in the germline V gene (reference sequence). This CDR3 has 15 amino acids. The CDR3 reads CASSFDGSGANVLTF. The CDR3 DNA reads TGTGCCAGCAGTTTTGATGGCTCTGGGGCCAACGTCCTGACTTTC.

About this clone itself: In the same sample, other DNA sequences code for this CDR3. The rearrangement links TRBV30 to TRBJ1-5; D is possibly TRBD1 (5 bases). The CDR3 extends over 12 amino acids. V lost 3 bases, J lost 6 bases, and 9 bases lay in between. The germline V gene encodes CDR1 GTSNPN and CDR2 SVGIG (reference sequence). The CDR3 sequence is CAWSARGQPQHF. The DNA of the CDR3 is TGTGCCTGGAGCGCAAGGGGTCAGCCCCAGCATTTT. Complete variable domain (other parts from reference TRBV30 and TRBJ1-5): SQTIHQWPATLVQPVGSPLSLECTVEGTSNPNLYWYRQAAGRGLQLLFYSVGIGQISSEVPQNLSASRPQDRQFILSSKKLLLSDSGFYLCAWSARGQPQHFGDGTRLSIL.

V usage is TRBV2 and J usage is TRBJ2-7, with a tentative D call TRBD1 (5 bases). The germline V gene encodes CDR1 SNHLY and CDR2 FYNNEI. Trimming stripped 7 bases from V and 1 base from J, with 11 bases between. This CDR3 region has 13 residues. The CDR3 spells CASNRQGSYEQYF. The CDR3 DNA sequence: TGTGCCAGCAATCGGCAGGGTTCCTACGAGCAGTACTTC.

The rearrangement links TRBV27 to TRBJ2-2, with 8 bases aligning to TRBD2. The CDR3 contains 14 residues. The V gene's germline CDR1 is MNHEY and CDR2 SMNVEV (reference sequence). The V and J ends lost 7 bases and 8 bases, in that order; junction bases with no gene match: 9. The CDR3: CASTPGGGWGELFF. For the CDR3, the DNA is TGTGCCAGCACGCCGGGGGGGGGCTGGGGGGAGCTGTTTTTT.

The chain is built from TRBV5-1 and TRBJ2-3; either TRBD1 or TRBD2 may fit D (5 bases each). V was pared by 8 bases and J by 2 bases, with 15 bases between. This CDR3 contains 14 residues. In germline, CDR1 is SGHRS, CDR2 YFSETQ. The CDR3 protein is CASKGTTNTDTQYF. CDR3 nucleotides: TGCGCCAGTAAAGGGACGACGAACACAGATACGCAGTATTTT.

This chain joins TRBV29-1 and TRBJ2-2; either TRBD1 or TRBD2 may fit D (6 bases each). This CDR3 is 11 amino acids long. Germline loops: CDR1 SQVTM, CDR2 ANQGSEA. Trimming stripped 5 bases from V and 6 bases from J, with 7 bases between. In DNA, the CDR3 is TGCAGCGTTCGGGGGCCCGGGGAGCTGTTTTTT. Residues: CSVRGPGELFF.

This clone was counted a few times. The V gene is TRBV7-3, the J gene TRBJ2-5, with a tentative D call TRBD1 (7 bases). This CDR3 contains 14 residues. Germline CDR1 SGHTA, CDR2 FQGTGA. The V end was cut by 0 bases, the J end by 5 bases, with 10 bases between. CDR3 in DNA: TGTGCCAGCAGCTTAACCCCAGGGGGGGAGACCCAGTACTTC. This gives the protein CASSLTPGGETQYF.

Note on this clone: This sample also contains other DNA sequences that code for the same CDR3. The chain carries TRBV29-1 and TRBJ1-5, with unresolved D. CDR1 and CDR2 (germline): SQVTM, ANQGSEA. This CDR3 is built from 13 residues. The V gene lost 6 bases and the J gene lost 0 bases, with 9 bases spanning the gap. CDR3 nucleotide sequence: TGCAGCGTAAGAGAAAATAGCAATCAGCCCCAGCATTTT. Amino acids: CSVRENSNQPQHF.

The chain is built from TRBV5-1 and TRBJ2-1; the D call may be TRBD1 or TRBD2 (5 bases each). Germline CDR1 and CDR2: SGHRS and YFSETQ. Trimming shortened V by 0 bases and J by 5 bases, and 12 bases separated the two germline ends. The CDR3 consists of 15 residues. As DNA, the CDR3 is TGCGCCAGCAGCTTGGAGGGGACCTATAACAATGAGCAGTTCTTC. This translates into CASSLEGTYNNEQFF.

In nucleotides, the CDR3 is TGCGCCAGCAGCACCTTAGGAGCGTCTCAAGAGACCCAGTACTTC. Translation: CASSTLGASQETQYF. The chain is built from TRBV5-1 and TRBJ2-5, with unresolved D. V lost 4 bases and J lost 2, with 15 bases in between. Looked up from germline, CDR1 is SGHRS and CDR2 is YFSETQ. This CDR3 spans 15 amino acids. The whole variable domain, remainder taken from reference TRBV5-1 and TRBJ2-5, is KAGVTQTPRYLIKTRGQQVTLSCSPISGHRSVSWYQQTPGQGLQFLFEYFSETQRNKGNFPGRFSGRQFSNSRSEMNVSTLELGDSALYLCASSTLGASQETQYFGPGTRLLVL.

The chain has TRBV19 and TRBJ1-6, with 7 bases lining up with TRBD1. Germline V gives CDR1 LNHDA, CDR2 SQIVND (reference sequence). V shed 3 bases, J shed 10 bases, and the junction held 15 bases outside the gene matches. The CDR3 length is 17 residues. For the CDR3, the DNA is TGTGCCAGTAGTATTCGACCGGACAGGAGCGGTCCCTCACCCCTCCACTTT. This codes for CASSIRPDRSGPSPLHF.

CDR3 bases: TGTGCCTGGCGAACTAGCGGGTCGGTCGATACGCAGTATTTT. It encodes CAWRTSGSVDTQYF. V and J are TRBV30 and TRBJ2-3, with 9 nucleotides matching TRBD2. Germline-derived CDR1 and CDR2 are GTSNPN and SVGIG (reference sequence). V shed 5 bases and J 6 bases; nucleotides not matched to a gene: 9. The CDR3 has 14 amino acids.